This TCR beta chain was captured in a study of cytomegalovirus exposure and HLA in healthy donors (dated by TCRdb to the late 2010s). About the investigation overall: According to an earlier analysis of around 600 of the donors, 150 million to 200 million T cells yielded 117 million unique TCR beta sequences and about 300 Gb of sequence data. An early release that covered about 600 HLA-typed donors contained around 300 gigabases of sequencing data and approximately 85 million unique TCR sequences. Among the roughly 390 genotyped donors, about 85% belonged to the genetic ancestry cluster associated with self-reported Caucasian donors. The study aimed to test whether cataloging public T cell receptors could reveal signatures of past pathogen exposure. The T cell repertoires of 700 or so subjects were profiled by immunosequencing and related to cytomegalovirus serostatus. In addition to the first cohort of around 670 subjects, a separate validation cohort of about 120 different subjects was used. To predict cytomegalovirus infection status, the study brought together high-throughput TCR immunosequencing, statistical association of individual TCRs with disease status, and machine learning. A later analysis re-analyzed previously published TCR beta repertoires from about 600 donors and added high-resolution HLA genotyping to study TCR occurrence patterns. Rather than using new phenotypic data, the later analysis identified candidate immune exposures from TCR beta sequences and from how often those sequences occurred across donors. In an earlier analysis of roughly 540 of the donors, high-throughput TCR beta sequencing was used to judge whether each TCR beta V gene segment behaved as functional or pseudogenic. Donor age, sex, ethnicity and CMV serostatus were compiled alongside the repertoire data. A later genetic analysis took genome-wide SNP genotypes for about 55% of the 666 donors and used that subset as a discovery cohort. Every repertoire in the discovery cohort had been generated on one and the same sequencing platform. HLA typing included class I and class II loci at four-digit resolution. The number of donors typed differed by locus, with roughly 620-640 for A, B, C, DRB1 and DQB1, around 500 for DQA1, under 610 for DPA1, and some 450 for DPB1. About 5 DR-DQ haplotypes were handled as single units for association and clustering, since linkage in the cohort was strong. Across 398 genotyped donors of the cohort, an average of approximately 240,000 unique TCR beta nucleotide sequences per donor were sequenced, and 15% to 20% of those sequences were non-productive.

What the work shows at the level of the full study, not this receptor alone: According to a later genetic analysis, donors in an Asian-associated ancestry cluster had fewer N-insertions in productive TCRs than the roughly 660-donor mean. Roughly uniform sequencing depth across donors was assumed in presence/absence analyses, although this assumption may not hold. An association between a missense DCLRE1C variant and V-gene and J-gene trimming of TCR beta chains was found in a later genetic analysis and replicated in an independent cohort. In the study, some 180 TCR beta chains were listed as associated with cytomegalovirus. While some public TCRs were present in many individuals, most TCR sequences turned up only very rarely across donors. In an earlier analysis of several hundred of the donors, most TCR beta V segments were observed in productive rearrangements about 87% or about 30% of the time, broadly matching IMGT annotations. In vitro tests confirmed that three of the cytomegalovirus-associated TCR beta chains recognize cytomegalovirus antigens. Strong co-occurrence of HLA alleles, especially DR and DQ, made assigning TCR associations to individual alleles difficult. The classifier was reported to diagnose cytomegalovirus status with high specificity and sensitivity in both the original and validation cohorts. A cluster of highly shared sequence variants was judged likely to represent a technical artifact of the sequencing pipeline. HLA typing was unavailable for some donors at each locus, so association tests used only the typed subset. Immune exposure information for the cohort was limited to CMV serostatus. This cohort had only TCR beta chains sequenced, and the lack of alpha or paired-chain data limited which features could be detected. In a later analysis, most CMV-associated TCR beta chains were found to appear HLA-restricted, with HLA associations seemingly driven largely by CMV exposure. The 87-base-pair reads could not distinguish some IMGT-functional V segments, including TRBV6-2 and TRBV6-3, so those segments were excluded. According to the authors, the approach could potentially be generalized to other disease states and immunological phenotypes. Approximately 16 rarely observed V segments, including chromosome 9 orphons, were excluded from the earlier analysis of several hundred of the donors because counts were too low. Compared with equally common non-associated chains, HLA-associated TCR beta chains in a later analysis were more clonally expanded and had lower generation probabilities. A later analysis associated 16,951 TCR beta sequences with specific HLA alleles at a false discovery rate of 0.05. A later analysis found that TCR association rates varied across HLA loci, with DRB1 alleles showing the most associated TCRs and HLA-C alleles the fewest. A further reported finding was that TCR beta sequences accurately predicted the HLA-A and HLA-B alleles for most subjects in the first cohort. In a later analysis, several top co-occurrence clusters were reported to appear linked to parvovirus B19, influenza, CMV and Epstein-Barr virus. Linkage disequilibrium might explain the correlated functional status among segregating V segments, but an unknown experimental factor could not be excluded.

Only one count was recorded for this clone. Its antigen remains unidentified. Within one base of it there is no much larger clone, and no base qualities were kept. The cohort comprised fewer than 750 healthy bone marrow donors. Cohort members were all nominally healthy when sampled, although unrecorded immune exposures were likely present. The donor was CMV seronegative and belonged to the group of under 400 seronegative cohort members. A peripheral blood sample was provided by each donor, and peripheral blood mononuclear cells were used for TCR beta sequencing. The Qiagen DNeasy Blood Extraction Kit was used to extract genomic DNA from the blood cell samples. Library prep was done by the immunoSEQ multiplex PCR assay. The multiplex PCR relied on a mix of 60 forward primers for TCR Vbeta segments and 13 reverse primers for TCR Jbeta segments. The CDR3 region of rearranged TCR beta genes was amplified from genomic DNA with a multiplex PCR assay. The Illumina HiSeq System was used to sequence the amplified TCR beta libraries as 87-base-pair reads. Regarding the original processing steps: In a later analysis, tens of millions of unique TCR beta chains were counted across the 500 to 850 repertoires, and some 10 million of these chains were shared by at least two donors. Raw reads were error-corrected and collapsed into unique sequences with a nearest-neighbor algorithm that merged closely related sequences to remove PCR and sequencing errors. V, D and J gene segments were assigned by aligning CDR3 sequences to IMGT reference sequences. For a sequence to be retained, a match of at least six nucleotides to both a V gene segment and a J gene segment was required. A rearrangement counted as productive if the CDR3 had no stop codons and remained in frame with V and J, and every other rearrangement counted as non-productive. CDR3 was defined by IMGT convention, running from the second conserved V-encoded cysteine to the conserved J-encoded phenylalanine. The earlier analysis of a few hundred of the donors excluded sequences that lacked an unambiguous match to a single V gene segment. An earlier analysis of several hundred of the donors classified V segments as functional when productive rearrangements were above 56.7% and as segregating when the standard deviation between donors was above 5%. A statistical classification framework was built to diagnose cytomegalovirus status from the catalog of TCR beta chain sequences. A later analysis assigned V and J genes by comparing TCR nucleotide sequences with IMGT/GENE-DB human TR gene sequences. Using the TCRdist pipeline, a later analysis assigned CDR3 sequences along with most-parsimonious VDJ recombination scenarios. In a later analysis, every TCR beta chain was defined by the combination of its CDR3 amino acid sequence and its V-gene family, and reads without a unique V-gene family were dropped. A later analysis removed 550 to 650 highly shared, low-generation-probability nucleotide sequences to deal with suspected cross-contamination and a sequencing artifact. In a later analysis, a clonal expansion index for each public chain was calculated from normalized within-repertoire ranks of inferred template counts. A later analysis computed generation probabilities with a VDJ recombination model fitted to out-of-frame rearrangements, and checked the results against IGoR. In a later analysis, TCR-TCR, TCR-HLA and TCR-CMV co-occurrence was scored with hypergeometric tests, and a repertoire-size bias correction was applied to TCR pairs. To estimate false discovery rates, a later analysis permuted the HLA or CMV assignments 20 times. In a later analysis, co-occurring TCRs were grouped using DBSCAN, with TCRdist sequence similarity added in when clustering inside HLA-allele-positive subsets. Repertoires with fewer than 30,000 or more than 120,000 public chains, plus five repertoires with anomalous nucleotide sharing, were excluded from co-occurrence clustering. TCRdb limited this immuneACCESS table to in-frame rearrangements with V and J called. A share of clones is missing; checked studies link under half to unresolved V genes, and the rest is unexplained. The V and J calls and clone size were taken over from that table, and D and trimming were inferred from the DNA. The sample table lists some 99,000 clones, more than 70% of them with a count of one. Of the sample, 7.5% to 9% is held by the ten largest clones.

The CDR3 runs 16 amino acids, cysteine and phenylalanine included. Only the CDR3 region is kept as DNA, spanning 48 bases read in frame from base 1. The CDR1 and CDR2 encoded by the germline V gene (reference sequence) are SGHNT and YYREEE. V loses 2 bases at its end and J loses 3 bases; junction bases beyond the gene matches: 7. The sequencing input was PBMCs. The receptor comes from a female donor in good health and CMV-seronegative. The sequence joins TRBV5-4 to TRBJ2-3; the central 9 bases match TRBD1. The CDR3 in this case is CASSFVPGQGTDTQYF. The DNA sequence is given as TGTGCCAGCAGCTTCGTTCCGGGACAGGGTACAGATACGCAGTATTTT.